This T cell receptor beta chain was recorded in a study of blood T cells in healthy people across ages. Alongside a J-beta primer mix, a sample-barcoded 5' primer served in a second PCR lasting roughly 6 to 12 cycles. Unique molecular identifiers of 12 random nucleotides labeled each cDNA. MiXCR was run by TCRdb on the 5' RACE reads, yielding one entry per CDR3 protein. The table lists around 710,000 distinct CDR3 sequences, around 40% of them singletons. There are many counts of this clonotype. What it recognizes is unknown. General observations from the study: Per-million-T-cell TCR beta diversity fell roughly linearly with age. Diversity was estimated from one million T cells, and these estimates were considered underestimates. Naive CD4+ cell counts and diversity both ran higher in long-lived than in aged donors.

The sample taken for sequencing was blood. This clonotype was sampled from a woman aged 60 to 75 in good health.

CDR3 sequence reads: CSVERAGPEQYF. CDR3 bases: TGCAGCGTTGAGAGGGCGGGTCCCGAGCAGTACTTC. V usage is TRBV29-1 and J usage is TRBJ2-7, with TRBD2 as a possible D gene (5 bases). The CDR3 is 12 residues long. Deletions cut 3 bases from V and 6 bases from J, with 12 bases between. Germline assignment: CDR1 SQVTM and CDR2 ANQGSEA.